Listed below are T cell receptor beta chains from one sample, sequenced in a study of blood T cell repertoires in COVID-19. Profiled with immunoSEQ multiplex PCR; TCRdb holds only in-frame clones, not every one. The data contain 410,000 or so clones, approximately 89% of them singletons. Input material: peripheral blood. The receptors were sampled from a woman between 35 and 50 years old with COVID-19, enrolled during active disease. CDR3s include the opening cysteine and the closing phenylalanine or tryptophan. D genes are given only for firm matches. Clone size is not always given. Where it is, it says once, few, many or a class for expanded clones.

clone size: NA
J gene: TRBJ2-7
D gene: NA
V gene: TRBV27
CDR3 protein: CASSPLTGRQQYF

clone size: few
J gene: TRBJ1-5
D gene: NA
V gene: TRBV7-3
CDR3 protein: CASSTSEGGQPQHF

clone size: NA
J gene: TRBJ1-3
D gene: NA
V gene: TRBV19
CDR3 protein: CASKGGPGQFAGNTIYF

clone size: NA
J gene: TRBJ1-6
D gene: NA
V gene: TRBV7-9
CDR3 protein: CASSLERVITSPLHF

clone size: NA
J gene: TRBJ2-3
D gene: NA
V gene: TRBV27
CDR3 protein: CASTRAGSTDTQYF

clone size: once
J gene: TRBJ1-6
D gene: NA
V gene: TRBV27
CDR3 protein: CASGAGNSATSYNSPLHF

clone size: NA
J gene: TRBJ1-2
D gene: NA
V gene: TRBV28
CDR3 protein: CASSDRTRPNYGYTF

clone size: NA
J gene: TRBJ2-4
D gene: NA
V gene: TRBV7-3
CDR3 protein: CASSLTGGPDSYIGQYF

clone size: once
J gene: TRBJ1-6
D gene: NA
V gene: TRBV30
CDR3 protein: CAWRTGSSYNSPLHF

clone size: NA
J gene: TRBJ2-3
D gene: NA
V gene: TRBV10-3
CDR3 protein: CAISESRGSGTDTQYF

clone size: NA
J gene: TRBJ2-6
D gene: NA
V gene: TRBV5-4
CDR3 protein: CASSLAGRLSGANVLTF

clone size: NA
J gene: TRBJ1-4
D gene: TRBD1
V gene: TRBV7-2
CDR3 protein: CASSSTGPWGEKLFF

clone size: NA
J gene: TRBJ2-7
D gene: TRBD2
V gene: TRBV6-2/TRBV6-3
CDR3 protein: CASSYLSPRGSGEQYF

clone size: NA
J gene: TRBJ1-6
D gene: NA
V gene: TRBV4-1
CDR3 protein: CASSQLMDAGPLPLHF

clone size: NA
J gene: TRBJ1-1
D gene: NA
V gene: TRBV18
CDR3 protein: CASSPLARDTEAFF

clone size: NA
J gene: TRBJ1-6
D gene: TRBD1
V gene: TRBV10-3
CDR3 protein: CAISVDRVSPLHF

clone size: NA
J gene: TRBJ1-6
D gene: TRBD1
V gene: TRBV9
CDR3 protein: CASSVLPSGGTGNSPLHF

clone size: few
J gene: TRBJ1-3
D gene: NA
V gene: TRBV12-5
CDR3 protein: CASGLPLRGNTIYF

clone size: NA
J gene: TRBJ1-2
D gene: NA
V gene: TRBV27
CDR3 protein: CASSRAGSWYGYTF

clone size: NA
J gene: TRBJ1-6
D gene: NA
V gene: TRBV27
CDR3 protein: CASSLIGEGRKSPLHF

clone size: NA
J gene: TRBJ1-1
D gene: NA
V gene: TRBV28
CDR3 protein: CASSLPQGMNTEAFF

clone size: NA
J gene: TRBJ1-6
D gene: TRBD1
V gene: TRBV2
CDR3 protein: CASSEANRGPLHF

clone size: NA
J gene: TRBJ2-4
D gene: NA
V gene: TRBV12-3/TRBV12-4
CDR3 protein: CASSPQGRNIQYF

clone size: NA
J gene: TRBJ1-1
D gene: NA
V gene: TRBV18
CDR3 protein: CASSQKQNTEAFF

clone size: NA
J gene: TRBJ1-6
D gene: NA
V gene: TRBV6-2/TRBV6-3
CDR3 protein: CASSYPRGSGSSPLHF

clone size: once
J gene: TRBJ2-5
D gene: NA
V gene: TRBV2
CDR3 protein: CASSLHSTGRGREETQYF

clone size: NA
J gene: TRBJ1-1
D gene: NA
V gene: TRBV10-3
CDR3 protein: CAISGQLYEAFF

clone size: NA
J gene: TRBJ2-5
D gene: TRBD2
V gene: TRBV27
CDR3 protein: CASRLTSGRAQETQYF

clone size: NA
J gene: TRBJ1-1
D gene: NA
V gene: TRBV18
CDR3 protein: CASSPPDGRGTEAFF

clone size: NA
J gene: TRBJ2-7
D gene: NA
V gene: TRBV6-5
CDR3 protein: CASSPGSWAYEQYF

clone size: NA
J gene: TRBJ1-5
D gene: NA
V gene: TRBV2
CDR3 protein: CASSAQGMGQPQHF

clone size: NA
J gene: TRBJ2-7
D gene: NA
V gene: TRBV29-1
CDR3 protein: CSVEVGGFPYEQYF

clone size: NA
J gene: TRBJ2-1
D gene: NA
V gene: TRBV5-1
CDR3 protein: CASSPLGSDEQFF

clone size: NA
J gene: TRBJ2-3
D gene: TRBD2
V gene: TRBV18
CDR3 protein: CASSPPRTSGGTDTQYF

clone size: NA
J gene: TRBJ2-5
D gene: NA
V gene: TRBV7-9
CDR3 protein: CASTRGAQETQYF

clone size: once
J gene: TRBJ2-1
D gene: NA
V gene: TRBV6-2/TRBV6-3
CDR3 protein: CASSFRQSPRNNEQFF

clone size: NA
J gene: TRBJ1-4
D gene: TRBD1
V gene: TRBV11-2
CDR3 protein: CASSSRGTGDEKLFF

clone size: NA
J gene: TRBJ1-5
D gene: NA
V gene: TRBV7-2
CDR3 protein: CASSLELWQPQHF

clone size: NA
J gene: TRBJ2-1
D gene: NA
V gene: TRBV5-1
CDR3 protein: CASSGTLSSYNEQFF

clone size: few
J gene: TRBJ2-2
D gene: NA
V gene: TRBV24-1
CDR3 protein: CATSDSGTTNTGELFF

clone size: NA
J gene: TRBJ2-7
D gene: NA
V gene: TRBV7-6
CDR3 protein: CASSLAGGYEQYF

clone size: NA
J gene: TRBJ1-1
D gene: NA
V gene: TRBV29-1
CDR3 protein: CSVDPTGPNTEAFF

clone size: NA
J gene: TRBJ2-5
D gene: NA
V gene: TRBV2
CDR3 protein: CASSGQRQETQYF

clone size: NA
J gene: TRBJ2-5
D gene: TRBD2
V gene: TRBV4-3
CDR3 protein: CASSQDVGRGVMGTQYF

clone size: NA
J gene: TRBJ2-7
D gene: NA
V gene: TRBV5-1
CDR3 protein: CASSPPSPYEQYF

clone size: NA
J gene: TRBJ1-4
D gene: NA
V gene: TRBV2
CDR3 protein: CATLARTRNEKLFF

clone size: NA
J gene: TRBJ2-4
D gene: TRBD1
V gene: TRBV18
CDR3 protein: CASSQILGQGATLAKNIQYF

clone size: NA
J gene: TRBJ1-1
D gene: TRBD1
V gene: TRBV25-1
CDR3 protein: CASRANRGFWTEAFF

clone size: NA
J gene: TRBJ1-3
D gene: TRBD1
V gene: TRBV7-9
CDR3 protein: CASSRAGQGRSGNTIYF

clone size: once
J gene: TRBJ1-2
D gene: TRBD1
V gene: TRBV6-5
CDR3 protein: CASSYSNRGGDGYTF

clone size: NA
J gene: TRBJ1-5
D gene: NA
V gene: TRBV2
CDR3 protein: CASSDGRGNQPQHF

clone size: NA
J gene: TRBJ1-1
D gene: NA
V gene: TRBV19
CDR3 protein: CASSTYGGAEAFF